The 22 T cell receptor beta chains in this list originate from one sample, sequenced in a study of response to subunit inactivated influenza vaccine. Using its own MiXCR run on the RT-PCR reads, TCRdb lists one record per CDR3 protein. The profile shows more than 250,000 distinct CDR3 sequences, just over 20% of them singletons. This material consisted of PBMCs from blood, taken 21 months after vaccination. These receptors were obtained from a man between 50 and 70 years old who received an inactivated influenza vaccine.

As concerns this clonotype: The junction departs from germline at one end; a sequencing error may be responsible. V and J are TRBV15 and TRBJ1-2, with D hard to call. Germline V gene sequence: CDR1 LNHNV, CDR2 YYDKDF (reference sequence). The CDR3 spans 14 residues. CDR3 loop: CSTSRDSAGYGYTF. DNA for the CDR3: TGTTCCACCAGCAGAGATTCGGCAGGCTATGGCTACACCTTC.

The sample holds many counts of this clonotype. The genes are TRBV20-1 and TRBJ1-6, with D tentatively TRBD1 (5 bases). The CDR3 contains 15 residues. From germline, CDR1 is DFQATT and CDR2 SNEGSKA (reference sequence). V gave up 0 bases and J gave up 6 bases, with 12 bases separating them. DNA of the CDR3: TGCAGTGCTAGAGATAGAATGGGGGGTAATTCACCCCTCCACTTT. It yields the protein CSARDRMGGNSPLHF.

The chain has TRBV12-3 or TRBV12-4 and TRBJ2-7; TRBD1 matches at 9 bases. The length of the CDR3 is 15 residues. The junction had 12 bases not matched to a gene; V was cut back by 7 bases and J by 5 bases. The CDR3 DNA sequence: TGTGCCAGCAAGACTACAGGGGGCCCCATTCACGAGCAGTACTTC. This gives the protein CASKTTGGPIHEQYF.

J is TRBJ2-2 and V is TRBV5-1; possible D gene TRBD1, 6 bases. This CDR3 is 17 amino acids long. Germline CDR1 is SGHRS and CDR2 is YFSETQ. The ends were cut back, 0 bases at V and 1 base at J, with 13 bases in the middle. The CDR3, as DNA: TGCGCCAGCAGCTTGGGGGGGCTGTTTCAGAACACCGGGGAGCTGTTTTTT. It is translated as CASSLGGLFQNTGELFF.

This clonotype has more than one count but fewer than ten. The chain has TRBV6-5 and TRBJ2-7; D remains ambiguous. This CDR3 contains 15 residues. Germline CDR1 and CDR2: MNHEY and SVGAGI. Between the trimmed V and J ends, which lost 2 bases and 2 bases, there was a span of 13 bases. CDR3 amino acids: CASSYGFGNTYEQYF. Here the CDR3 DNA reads TGTGCCAGCAGTTACGGGTTTGGGAATACCTACGAGCAGTACTTC.

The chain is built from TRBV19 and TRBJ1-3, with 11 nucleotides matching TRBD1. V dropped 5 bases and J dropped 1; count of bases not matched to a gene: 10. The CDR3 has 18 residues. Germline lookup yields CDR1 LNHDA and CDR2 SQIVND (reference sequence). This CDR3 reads CASSPLGQGASSGNTIYF. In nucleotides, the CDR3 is TGTGCCAGTAGTCCCCTTGGACAGGGGGCCTCGTCTGGAAACACCATATATTTT.

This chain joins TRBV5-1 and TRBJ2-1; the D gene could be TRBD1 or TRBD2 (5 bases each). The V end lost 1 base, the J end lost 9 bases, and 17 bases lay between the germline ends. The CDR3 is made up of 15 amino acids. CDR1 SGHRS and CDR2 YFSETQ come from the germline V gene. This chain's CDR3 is CASSLSGPLQGEQFF. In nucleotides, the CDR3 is TGCGCCAGCAGCTTGAGCGGACCCCTCCAGGGTGAGCAGTTCTTC.

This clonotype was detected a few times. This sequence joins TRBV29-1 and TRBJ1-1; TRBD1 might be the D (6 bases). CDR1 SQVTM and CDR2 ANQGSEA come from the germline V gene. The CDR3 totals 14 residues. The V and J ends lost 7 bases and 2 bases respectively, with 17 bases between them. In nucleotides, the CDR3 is TGCAGCGCGAGCGGAGGACAGACCAACACTGAAGCTTTCTTT. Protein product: CSASGGQTNTEAFF.

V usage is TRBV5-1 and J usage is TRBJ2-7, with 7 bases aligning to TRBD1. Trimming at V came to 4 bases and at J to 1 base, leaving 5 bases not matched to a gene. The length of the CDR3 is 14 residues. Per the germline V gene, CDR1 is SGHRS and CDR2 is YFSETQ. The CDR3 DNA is TGCGCCAGCAGCACGAGCAGGGGGTCCTACGAGCAGTACTTC. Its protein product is CASSTSRGSYEQYF.

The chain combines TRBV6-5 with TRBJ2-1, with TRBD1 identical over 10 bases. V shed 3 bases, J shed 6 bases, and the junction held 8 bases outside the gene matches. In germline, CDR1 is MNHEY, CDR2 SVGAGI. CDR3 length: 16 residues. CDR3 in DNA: TGTGCCAGCAGTTATGACAGGGGGCTTGCTGGCAATGAGCAGTTCTTC. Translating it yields CASSYDRGLAGNEQFF.

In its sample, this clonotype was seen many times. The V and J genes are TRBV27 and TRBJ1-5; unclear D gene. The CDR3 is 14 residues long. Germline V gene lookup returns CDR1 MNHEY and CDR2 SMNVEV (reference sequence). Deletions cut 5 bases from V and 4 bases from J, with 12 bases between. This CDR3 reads CASSPLGINQPQHF. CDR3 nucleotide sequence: TGTGCCAGCAGTCCATTGGGGATTAATCAGCCCCAGCATTTT.

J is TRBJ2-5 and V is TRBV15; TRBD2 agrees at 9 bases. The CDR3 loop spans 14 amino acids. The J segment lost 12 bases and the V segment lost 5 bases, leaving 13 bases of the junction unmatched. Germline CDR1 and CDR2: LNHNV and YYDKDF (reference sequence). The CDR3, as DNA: TGTGCCACCAGCCCTCCCCGGGCGGGAGGGTTGGAGTACTTC. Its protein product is CATSPPRAGGLEYF. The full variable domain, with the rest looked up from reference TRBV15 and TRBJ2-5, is DAMVIQNPRYQVTQFGKPVTLSCSQTLNHNVMYWYQQKSSQAPKLLFHYYDKDFNNEADTPDNFQSRRPNTSFCFLDIRSPGLGDTAMYLCATSPPRAGGLEYFGPGTRLLVL.

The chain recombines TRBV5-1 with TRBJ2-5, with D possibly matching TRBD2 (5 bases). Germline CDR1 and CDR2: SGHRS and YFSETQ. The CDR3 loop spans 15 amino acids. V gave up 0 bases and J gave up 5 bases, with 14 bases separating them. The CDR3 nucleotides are TGCGCCAGCAGCTTGGATTTCCGGGGTCGGGAGACCCAGTACTTC. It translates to CASSLDFRGRETQYF.

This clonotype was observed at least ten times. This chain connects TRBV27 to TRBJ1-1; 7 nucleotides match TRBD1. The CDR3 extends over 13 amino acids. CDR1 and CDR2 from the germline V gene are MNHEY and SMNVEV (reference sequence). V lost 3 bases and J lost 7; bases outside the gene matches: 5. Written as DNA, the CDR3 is TGTGCCAGCAGTTTTAGGGGGCCGGGTGAAGCTTTCTTT. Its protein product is CASSFRGPGEAFF.

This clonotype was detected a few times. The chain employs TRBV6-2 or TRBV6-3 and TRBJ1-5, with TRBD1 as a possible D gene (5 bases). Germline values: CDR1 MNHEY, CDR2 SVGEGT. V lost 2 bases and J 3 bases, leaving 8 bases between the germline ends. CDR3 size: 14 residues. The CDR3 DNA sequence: TGTGCCAGCAGTTACGCAGGGACCAATCAGCCCCAGCATTTT. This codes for CASSYAGTNQPQHF.

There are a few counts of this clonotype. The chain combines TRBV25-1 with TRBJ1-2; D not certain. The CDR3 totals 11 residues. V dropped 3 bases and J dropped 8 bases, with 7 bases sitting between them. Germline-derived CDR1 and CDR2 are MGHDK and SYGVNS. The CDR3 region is CASSDPWGYTF. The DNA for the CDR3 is TGTGCCAGCAGTGATCCCTGGGGCTACACCTTC.

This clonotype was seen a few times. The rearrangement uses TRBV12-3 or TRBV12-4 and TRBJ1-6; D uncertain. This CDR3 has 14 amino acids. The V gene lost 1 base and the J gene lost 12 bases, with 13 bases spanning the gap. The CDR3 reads CASSLEAGRRPLHF. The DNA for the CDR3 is TGTGCCAGCAGTTTAGAGGCAGGTCGCCGACCCCTCCACTTT.

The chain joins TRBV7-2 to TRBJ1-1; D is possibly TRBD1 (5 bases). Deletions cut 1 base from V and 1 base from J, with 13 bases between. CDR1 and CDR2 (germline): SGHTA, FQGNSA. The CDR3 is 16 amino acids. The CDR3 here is CASSLVGTGRNTEAFF. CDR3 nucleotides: TGTGCCAGCAGCTTAGTAGGCACAGGCAGGAACACTGAAGCTTTCTTT.

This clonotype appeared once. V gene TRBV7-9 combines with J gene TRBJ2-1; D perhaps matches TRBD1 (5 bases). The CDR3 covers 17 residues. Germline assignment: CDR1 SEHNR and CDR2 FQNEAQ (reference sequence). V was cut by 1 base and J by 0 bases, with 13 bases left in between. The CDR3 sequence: CASSLGAGLTSYNEQFF. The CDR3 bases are TGTGCCAGCAGCTTAGGGGCAGGGTTGACCTCCTACAATGAGCAGTTCTTC.

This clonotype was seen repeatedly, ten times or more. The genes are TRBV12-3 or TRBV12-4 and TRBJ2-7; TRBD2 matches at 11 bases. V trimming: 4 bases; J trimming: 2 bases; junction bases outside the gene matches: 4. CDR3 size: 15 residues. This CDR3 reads CASSSLAGGPYEQYF. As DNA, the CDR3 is TGTGCCAGCAGTTCGCTAGCGGGAGGACCCTACGAGCAGTACTTC.

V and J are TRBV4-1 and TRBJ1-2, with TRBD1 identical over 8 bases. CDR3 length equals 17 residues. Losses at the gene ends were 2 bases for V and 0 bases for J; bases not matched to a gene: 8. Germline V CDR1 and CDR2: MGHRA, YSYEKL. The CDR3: CASSQPQGASANYGYTF. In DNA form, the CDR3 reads TGCGCCAGCAGCCAACCCCAGGGGGCTTCTGCTAACTATGGCTACACCTTC.

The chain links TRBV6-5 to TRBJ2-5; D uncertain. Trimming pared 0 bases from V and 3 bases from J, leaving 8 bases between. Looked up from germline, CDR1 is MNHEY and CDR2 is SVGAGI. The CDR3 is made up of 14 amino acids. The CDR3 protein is CASSYSPGKETQYF. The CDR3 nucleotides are TGTGCCAGCAGTTACTCGCCAGGCAAAGAGACCCAGTACTTC.